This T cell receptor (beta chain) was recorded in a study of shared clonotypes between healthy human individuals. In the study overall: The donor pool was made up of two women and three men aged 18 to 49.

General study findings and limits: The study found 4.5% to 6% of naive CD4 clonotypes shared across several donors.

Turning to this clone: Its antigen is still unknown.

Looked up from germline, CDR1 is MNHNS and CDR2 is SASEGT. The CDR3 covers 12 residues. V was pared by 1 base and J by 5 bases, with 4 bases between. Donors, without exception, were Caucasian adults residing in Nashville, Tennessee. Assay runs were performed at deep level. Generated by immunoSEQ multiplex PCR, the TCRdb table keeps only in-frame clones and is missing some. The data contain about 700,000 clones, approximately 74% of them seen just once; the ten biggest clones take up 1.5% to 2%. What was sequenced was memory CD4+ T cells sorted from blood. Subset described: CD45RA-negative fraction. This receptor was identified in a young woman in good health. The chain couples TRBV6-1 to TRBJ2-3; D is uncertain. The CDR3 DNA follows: TGTGCCAGCAGTGAAGTTAGAGATACGCAGTATTTT. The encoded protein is CASSEVRDTQYF.